The rows below give T cell receptor beta chains drawn from one sample of a study of cytomegalovirus exposure and HLA in healthy donors. Generated by immunoSEQ multiplex PCR, the TCRdb table keeps only in-frame clones and is missing some. The repertoire holds about 180,000 clones, with around four fifths as singletons. The specimen sequenced was PBMCs. The origin of the receptors is a man aged 18 to 29 in good health and CMV-seronegative. The CDR3 runs from the conserved cysteine through the conserved F or W. A D gene is named only where the DNA matches it firmly. Clone size, where shown, is once, few, many, or a class for clones that have expanded.

CDR3 protein,CDR3 DNA,V gene,clone size,D gene,J gene
CASSPGKGGHYEQYF,TGTGCCAGCTCACCCGGTAAGGGAGGGCACTACGAGCAGTACTTC,TRBV18,-,TRBD2,TRBJ2-7
CAISPGADYGYTF,TGTGCCATCAGTCCAGGGGCGGACTATGGCTACACCTTC,TRBV10-3,-,-,TRBJ1-2
CASSPRQGDTNEKLFF,TGTGCCAGCTCACCACGGCAGGGGGATACTAATGAAAAACTGTTTTTT,TRBV18,-,TRBD1,TRBJ1-4
CASSSSGIGETQYF,TGTGCTAGCAGCTCTAGCGGGATTGGGGAGACCCAGTACTTC,TRBV7-7,few,TRBD2,TRBJ2-5
CASSSWTGANEQYF,TGTGCCAGCAGCTCATGGACAGGGGCCAACGAGCAGTACTTC,TRBV7-9,-,TRBD1,TRBJ2-7
CASSLESWDRGREQYF,TGCGCCAGCAGCTTGGAGTCGTGGGACAGGGGGCGCGAGCAGTACTTC,TRBV5-1,-,TRBD1,TRBJ2-7
CASSRAGGSDTQYF,TGTGCCAGCTCACGAGCGGGGGGTTCGGATACGCAGTATTTT,TRBV18,-,TRBD2,TRBJ2-3
CASSDRAEAWGETQYF,TGTGCCAGCAGTGACCGAGCGGAGGCTTGGGGAGAGACCCAGTACTTC,TRBV25-1,-,-,TRBJ2-5
CASSLMGPGLAHNEQFF,TGTGCCAGCAGCTTAATGGGACCGGGACTAGCGCACAATGAGCAGTTCTTC,TRBV13,-,TRBD2,TRBJ2-1
CASSLDLTSGPYEQYF,TGTGCCAGCAGCTTAGATCTGACTAGCGGGCCTTACGAGCAGTACTTC,TRBV7-9,-,TRBD2,TRBJ2-7
CASSQEPGGLYEQYF,TGCGCCAGCAGCCAAGAACCGGGAGGGCTTTACGAGCAGTACTTC,TRBV4-3,-,TRBD2,TRBJ2-7
CASSRYSPTERTDTQYF,TGTGCCAGCAGCCGCTATTCCCCCACAGAACGCACAGATACGCAGTATTTT,TRBV7-8,-,-,TRBJ2-3
CAIRGDLLLSGYTF,TGTGCCATCAGGGGAGACCTTCTACTCTCAGGCTACACCTTC,TRBV10-3,-,-,TRBJ1-2
CASSSGITNYGYTF,TGTGCCAGCAGCTCCGGGATAACAAACTATGGCTACACCTTC,TRBV5-6,-,-,TRBJ1-2
CASTRTGGVPGELFF,TGTGCCAGCACCCGGACAGGGGGCGTCCCCGGGGAGCTGTTTTTT,TRBV6-5,few,TRBD1,TRBJ2-2
CACAGGTYYGYTF,TGTGCCTGCGCAGGGGGCACTTACTATGGCTACACCTTC,TRBV6-5,-,TRBD1,TRBJ1-2
CASRLRESGELFF,TGTGCCAGCAGGCTTAGGGAGTCCGGGGAGCTGTTTTTT,TRBV6-6,-,-,TRBJ2-2
CAWSAGNSYEQYF,TGTGCCTGGAGCGCCGGGAACTCCTACGAGCAGTACTTC,TRBV30,-,-,TRBJ2-7
CASSYGSMSDYNEQFF,TGTGCCAGCAGTTACGGTTCGATGTCAGACTACAATGAGCAGTTCTTC,TRBV6-6,-,-,TRBJ2-1
CASRGMKLATPYNEQFF,TGTGCCAGCAGGGGAATGAAACTAGCAACCCCTTACAATGAGCAGTTCTTC,TRBV28,-,-,TRBJ2-1
CASSPGQGVNYGYTF,TGCGCCAGCAGCCCCGGACAGGGGGTGAACTATGGCTACACCTTC,TRBV4-3,-,TRBD1,TRBJ1-2
CASSGLMGPSTDTQYF,TGTGCCAGTTCGGGACTGATGGGACCTAGCACAGATACGCAGTATTTT,TRBV7-2,-,-,TRBJ2-3
CASSLNAGVADTQYF,TGTGCTAGCAGCTTAAATGCAGGGGTGGCAGATACGCAGTATTTT,TRBV7-7,-,-,TRBJ2-3
CASSVSTPRFSGTNYNEQFF,TGTGCCAGCAGCGTAAGTACCCCTCGCTTTAGCGGGACCAACTACAATGAGCAGTTCTTC,TRBV9,-,TRBD2,TRBJ2-1
CASSLGLAGADTQYF,TGTGCCAGCAGCTTGGGGCTAGCGGGGGCAGATACGCAGTATTTT,TRBV5-6,-,TRBD2,TRBJ2-3
CASSVVGGRGETQYF,TGTGCCAGCAGCGTAGTGGGCGGGAGGGGGGAGACCCAGTACTTC,TRBV9,-,TRBD2,TRBJ2-5
CASSGTSGGFRELFF,TGTGCCAGCAGCGGAACTAGCGGGGGTTTTAGGGAGCTGTTTTTT,TRBV7-2,-,TRBD2,TRBJ2-2
CASSRLAGKDYEQYF,TGTGCCAGCAGCCGACTAGCGGGGAAGGACTACGAGCAGTACTTC,TRBV6-5,-,TRBD2,TRBJ2-7
CASKPGQGGYTF,TGTGCCAGCAAGCCGGGACAGGGAGGCTACACCTTC,TRBV6-5,-,TRBD1,TRBJ1-2
CASSRRQGNEKLFF,TGTGCCAGCAGCCGCCGACAGGGTAATGAAAAACTGTTTTTT,TRBV7-2,-,TRBD1,TRBJ1-4
CASRFSGTNTGELFF,TGTGCCAGCAGATTTAGCGGGACGAACACCGGGGAGCTGTTTTTT,TRBV7-9,-,TRBD2,TRBJ2-2
CASSSGGAPVNEQFF,TGTGCCAGCAGCTCCGGAGGGGCCCCGGTCAATGAGCAGTTCTTC,TRBV13,-,-,TRBJ2-1